Sequencing of this T cell receptor beta chain was carried out in a study of cytomegalovirus exposure and HLA in healthy donors. Study-level points and caveats: There were a few CMV-associated chains whose specificity for CMV antigens was confirmed in vitro.

Sequencing was performed with immunoSEQ multiplex PCR; in TCRdb, only in-frame clones are kept and a portion is missing. This table has about 65,000 clones, under 95% appearing once. About this clone itself: Its antigen is undetermined.

The germline CDR1 and CDR2 sequences are MDHEN and SYDVKM. The CDR3 is made up of 15 amino acids. V was pared by 2 bases and J by 3 bases, with 3 bases of the junction left unmatched. Sequences were obtained from PBMCs. The TCR comes from a woman aged 18-29 years in good health and CMV-seronegative. The J gene is TRBJ2-7, the V gene TRBV28, with 11 bases that match TRBD1. The CDR3 nucleotides read TGTGCCAGCAGTTTAGGGGGACAGGGGGGCTACGAGCAGTACTTC. Protein sequence: CASSLGGQGGYEQYF.